The 14 T cell receptor beta chains reported below all come from one sample, sequenced in a study of shared T cell receptors in the human thymus. Using immunoSEQ multiplex PCR, the repertoire was profiled, and TCRdb retains in-frame clones only, with some absent. The sample lists hundreds of thousands of clones, approximately 90% seen once, with approximately 0.011% in the top ten. This sample also belongs to another study, concerning human thymus T cells.

Material: thymocytes. The source of these receptors is a boy in the first two years of life with a congenital heart defect.

The genes are TRBV4-3 and TRBJ2-7; no definite D call. V was pared by 2 bases and J by 2 bases, with 13 bases between. The CDR3 has 15 residues. CDR1 and CDR2 (germline): LGHNA, YSLEER. The CDR3 loop reads CASSQFTPSPYEQYF. CDR3 nucleotide sequence: TGCGCCAGCAGCCAATTTACCCCAAGCCCCTACGAGCAGTACTTC.

The chain couples TRBV7-8 to TRBJ2-1; 16 bases fit TRBD2. The CDR3 consists of 17 residues. V dropped 3 bases and J dropped 7; count of bases not matched to a gene: 6. Germline assignment: CDR1 SGHVS and CDR2 FQNEAQ. The CDR3 loop reads CASSLLGLAGGWNEQFF. CDR3 DNA sequence: TGTGCCAGCAGCTTGTTGGGACTAGCGGGAGGGTGGAATGAGCAGTTCTTC.

The CDR3 reads CASSPWTVNTGELFF. CDR3 bases: TGTGCCAGCAGTCCCTGGACAGTTAACACCGGGGAGCTGTTTTTT. J is TRBJ2-2 and V is TRBV5-4; D is perhaps TRBD1 (6 bases). Deletions cut 5 bases from V and 2 bases from J, with 13 bases between. The CDR3 contains 15 residues. CDR1 and CDR2 from the germline V gene are SGHNT and YYREEE (reference sequence). The full variable domain, with the rest looked up from reference TRBV5-4 and TRBJ2-2, is ETGVTQSPTHLIKTRGQQVTLRCSSQSGHNTVSWYQQALGQGPQFIFQYYREEENGRGNFPPRFSGLQFPNYSSELNVNALELDDSALYLCASSPWTVNTGELFFGEGSRLTVL.

The chain combines TRBV10-3 with TRBJ2-7; 11 bases agree with TRBD2. The germline V gene has CDR1 ENHRY and CDR2 SYGVKD. The J segment lost 4 bases and the V segment lost 8 bases, leaving 7 bases of the junction unmatched. There are 14 residues in the CDR3. The CDR3 DNA reads as TGTGCCATCGGTGGGCCTAGCGGGAGGTACGAGCAGTACTTC. Translating gives CAIGGPSGRYEQYF.

This clone was observed a handful of times. The J gene is TRBJ2-5, the V gene TRBV7-4, with D unresolved. The length of the CDR3 is 10 residues. V was clipped by 5 bases and J by 9 bases, with 7 bases between them. The germline V gene has CDR1 SGHVT and CDR2 SQSDAQ. The CDR3 coding sequence is TGTGCCAGCAGCCCACCGGCCCAGTACTTC. Protein product: CASSPPAQYF.

The rearrangement uses TRBV5-1 and TRBJ2-7; 11 bases are shared with TRBD2. CDR1 SGHRS and CDR2 YFSETQ come from the germline V gene. The trim removed 1 base at V and 0 bases at J, leaving 3 bases unmatched. There are 16 residues in the CDR3. CDR3 sequence (DNA): TGCGCCAGCAGCTTGTCACTAGCGGGGGCCTCCTACGAGCAGTACTTC. The encoded protein is CASSLSLAGASYEQYF.

The CDR3 here is CASSQEALAGAYEQYF. The CDR3 DNA sequence: TGCGCCAGCAGCCAAGAGGCGCTAGCGGGCGCTTACGAGCAGTACTTC. The rearrangement uses TRBV4-3 and TRBJ2-7, with 8 bases lining up with TRBD2. Per the germline V gene, CDR1 is LGHNA and CDR2 is YSLEER. This CDR3 is built from 16 residues. The V and J ends lost 0 bases and 4 bases, in that order; junction bases with no gene match: 8.

The chain is built from TRBV5-6 and TRBJ2-7, with 7 bases aligning to TRBD2. The CDR3 is made up of 15 amino acids. Germline V gives CDR1 SGHDT, CDR2 YYEEEE. V lost 6 bases and J lost 3; bases outside the gene matches: 12. The CDR3 loop is CASTRGVRDVYEQYF. For the CDR3, the DNA is TGTGCCAGCACCCGGGGGGTGCGGGACGTCTACGAGCAGTACTTC.

The CDR3 DNA sequence: TGTGCCAGCAGCTTTTTCGACTTGCCGATCACAGATACGCAGTATTTT. It yields the protein CASSFFDLPITDTQYF. The chain is built from TRBV7-2 and TRBJ2-3, with D hard to call. The V gene lost 3 bases and the J gene lost 2 bases, with 15 bases spanning the gap. Germline CDR1 reads SGHTA; CDR2 reads FQGNSA. CDR3 length: 16 amino acids. The full variable domain, with the rest looked up from reference TRBV7-2 and TRBJ2-3, is GAGVSQSPSNKVTEKGKDVELRCDPISGHTALYWYRQSLGQGLEFLIYFQGNSAPDKSGLPSDRFSAERTGGSVSTLTIQRTQQEDSAVYLCASSFFDLPITDTQYFGPGTRLTVL.

The chain couples TRBV4-1 to TRBJ2-3; TRBD2 agrees at 11 bases. This CDR3 spans 21 amino acids. The V gene's germline CDR1 is MGHRA and CDR2 YSYEKL. The V gene end was trimmed by 2 bases and the J gene end by 0 bases; junction bases not matched to a gene: 16. In DNA form, the CDR3 reads TGCGCCAGCAGCCAAACCCCCCCGGGACTAGCGGTGGGGGCTAGCACAGATACGCAGTATTTT. This sequence encodes CASSQTPPGLAVGASTDTQYF.

The CDR3 region is CASSSGQGGTGELFF. The CDR3 DNA reads TGCGCCAGCAGCTCAGGACAGGGGGGGACCGGGGAGCTGTTTTTT. V usage is TRBV5-1 and J usage is TRBJ2-2; the match to TRBD1 covers 10 bases. Germline V lookup: CDR1 SGHRS, CDR2 YFSETQ. The CDR3 has 15 amino acids. After removal of 3 bases from V and 5 bases from J, the junction contained 4 bases not matched to a gene.

This clone showed up just a few times. The DNA for the CDR3 is TGTGCCAGCAGCTTAGCGGGTCCGGGTCGAAACACCATATATTTT. It yields the protein CASSLAGPGRNTIYF. This rearrangement joins TRBV7-2 to TRBJ1-3, with D unclear. V was shortened by 0 bases and J by 5 bases, with 11 bases between the two germline ends. This CDR3 contains 15 residues. Germline values: CDR1 SGHTA, CDR2 FQGNSA.

The CDR3 nucleotides are TGTGCCAGCAGTACCGGGACAACGAACACCGGGGAGCTGTTTTTT. Protein product: CASSTGTTNTGELFF. The chain carries TRBV2 and TRBJ2-2, with D possibly being TRBD1 (6 bases). The CDR3 sequence is 15 residues long. CDR1 and CDR2 (germline): SNHLY, FYNNEI. V gave up 5 bases and J gave up 0 bases, with 10 bases separating them.

The V and J genes are TRBV7-2 and TRBJ2-7; TRBD2 matches at 10 bases. Germline trimming cut 2 bases from V and 4 bases from J; bases unmatched to any gene: 8. Germline CDR1 reads SGHTA; CDR2 reads FQGNSA. The CDR3 covers 16 residues. In nucleotides, the CDR3 is TGTGCCAGCAGCTTACTACTAGCGGGATTGTGGTACGAGCAGTACTTC. It is translated as CASSLLLAGLWYEQYF.